The clone carrying this T cell receptor (beta chain) has more than one count but fewer than ten. This specimen belongs to a study of blood T cell repertoires in COVID-19. V lost 3 bases, J lost 1 base, and 7 bases lay in between. This CDR3 comprises 13 residues. The germline V gene encodes CDR1 MDHEN and CDR2 SYDVKM. In the original workflow: Amplification of reference gene primers was used by the study to estimate nucleated cell counts. Assay used: immunoSEQ multiplex PCR; TCRdb lists only in-frame clones, some missing. The V and J calls and the clone size are those of that table, but D and trimming were determined from the DNA. The repertoire holds some 130,000 clones, with approximately 70% as singletons.

Sample: peripheral blood. The chain has TRBV28 and TRBJ2-7; D gene unclear. This sequence was found in a woman in her sixties or seventies with acute or convalescent COVID-19. The DNA for the CDR3 is TGTGCCAGCAGTTTGCCAGGTTCCTACGAGCAGTACTTC. Protein: CASSLPGSYEQYF.